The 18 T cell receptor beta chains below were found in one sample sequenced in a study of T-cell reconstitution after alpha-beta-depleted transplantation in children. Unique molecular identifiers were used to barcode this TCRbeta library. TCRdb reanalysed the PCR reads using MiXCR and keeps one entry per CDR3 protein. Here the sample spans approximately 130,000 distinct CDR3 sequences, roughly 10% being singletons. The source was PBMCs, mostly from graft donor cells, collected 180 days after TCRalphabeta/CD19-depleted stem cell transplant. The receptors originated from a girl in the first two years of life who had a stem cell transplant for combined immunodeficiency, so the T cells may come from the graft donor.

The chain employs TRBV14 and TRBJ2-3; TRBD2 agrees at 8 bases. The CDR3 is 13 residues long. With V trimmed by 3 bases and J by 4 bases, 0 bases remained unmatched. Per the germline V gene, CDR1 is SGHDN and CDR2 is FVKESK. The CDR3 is CASSQTSADTQYF. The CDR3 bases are TGTGCCAGCAGCCAGACTAGCGCAGATACGCAGTATTTT.

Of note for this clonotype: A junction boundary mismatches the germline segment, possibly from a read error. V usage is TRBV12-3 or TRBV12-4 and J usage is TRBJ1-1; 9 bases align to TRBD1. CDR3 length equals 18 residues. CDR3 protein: CTSSLGPYRGRGGTEAFF. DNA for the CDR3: TGTACCAGCAGTTTAGGCCCGTACAGGGGGCGTGGTGGCACTGAAGCTTTCTTT.

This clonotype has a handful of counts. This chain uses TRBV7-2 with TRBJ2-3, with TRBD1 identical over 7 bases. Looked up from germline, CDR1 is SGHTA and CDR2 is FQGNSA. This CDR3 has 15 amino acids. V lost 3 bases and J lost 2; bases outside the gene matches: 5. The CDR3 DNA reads TGTGCCAGCAGCTTTTTGACAGGGCCCACAGATACGCAGTATTTT. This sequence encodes CASSFLTGPTDTQYF.

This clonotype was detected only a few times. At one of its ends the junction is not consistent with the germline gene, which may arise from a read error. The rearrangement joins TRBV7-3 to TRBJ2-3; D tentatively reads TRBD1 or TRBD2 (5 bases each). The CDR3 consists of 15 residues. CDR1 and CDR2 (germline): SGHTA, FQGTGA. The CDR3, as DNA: TGTGCCAGCAGCTTAGAGGGGCCCCCCACAAATACGCAGTATTTT. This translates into CASSLEGPPTNTQYF.

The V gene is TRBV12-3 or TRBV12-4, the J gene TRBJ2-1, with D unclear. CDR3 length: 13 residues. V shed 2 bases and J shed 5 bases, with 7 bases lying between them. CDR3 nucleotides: TGTGCCAGCAGTTTATGGAGAGACAATGAGCAGTTCTTC. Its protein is CASSLWRDNEQFF.

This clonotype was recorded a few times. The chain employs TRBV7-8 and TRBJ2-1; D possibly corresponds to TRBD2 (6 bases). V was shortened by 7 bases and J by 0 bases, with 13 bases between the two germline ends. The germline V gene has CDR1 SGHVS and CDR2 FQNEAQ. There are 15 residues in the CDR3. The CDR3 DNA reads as TGTGCCAGCATCCCCGGGGGACTCTCCTACAATGAGCAGTTCTTC. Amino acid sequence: CASIPGGLSYNEQFF.

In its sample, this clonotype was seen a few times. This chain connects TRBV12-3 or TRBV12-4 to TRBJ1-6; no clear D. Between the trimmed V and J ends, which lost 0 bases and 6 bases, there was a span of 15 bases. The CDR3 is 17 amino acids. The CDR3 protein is CASSLARAHRANSPLHF. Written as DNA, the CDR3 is TGTGCCAGCAGTTTAGCGCGGGCCCACCGGGCTAATTCACCCCTCCACTTT.

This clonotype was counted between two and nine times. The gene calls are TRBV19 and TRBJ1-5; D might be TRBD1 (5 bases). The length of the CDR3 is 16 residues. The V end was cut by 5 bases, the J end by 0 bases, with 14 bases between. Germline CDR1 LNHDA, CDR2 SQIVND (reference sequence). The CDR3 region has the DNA TGTGCCAGTAGTTTTCAGGGAGCTTATAGCAATCAGCCCCAGCATTTT. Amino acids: CASSFQGAYSNQPQHF.

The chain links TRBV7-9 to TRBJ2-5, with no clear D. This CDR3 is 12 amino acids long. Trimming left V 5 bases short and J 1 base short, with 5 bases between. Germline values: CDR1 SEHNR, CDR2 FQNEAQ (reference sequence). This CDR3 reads CASSNGQETQYF. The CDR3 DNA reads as TGTGCCAGCAGCAATGGCCAAGAGACCCAGTACTTC.

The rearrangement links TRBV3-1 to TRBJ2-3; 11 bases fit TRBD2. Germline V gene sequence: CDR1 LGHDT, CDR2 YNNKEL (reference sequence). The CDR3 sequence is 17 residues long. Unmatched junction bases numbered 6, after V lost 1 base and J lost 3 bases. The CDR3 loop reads CASSQARGTSGTDTQYF. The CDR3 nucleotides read TGTGCCAGCAGCCAAGCTAGGGGGACTAGCGGTACAGATACGCAGTATTTT.

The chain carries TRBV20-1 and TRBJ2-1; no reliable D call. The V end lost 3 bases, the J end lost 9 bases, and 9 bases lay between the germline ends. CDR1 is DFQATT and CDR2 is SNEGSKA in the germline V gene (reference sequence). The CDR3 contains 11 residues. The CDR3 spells CSARAIGEQFF. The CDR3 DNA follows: TGCAGTGCTAGGGCCATTGGTGAGCAGTTCTTC.

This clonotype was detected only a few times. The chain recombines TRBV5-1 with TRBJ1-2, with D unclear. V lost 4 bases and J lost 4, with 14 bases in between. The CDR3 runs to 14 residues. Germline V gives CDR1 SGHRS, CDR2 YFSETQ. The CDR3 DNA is TGCGCCAGCAGCGGAGATGACGGAATCTATGGCTACACCTTC. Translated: CASSGDDGIYGYTF.

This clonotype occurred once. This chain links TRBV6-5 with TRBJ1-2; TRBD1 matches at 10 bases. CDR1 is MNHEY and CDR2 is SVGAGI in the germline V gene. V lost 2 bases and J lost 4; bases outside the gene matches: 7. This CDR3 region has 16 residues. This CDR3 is CASSYLDRGRIYGYTF. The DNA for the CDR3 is TGTGCCAGCAGTTACCTTGACAGGGGGCGAATCTATGGCTACACCTTC.

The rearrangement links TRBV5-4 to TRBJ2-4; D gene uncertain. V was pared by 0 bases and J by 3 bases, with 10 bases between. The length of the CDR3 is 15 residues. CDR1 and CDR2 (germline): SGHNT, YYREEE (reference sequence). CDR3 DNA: TGTGCCAGCAGCTTGGCAGGATCTCTCAAAAACATTCAGTACTTC. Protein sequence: CASSLAGSLKNIQYF. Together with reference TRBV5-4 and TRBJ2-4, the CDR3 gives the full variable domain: ETGVTQSPTHLIKTRGQQVTLRCSSQSGHNTVSWYQQALGQGPQFIFQYYREEENGRGNFPPRFSGLQFPNYSSELNVNALELDDSALYLCASSLAGSLKNIQYFGAGTRLSVL.

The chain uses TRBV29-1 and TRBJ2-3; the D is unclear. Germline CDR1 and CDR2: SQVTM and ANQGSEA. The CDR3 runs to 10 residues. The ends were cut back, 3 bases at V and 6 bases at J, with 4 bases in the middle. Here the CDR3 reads CSVEVDTQYF. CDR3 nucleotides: TGCAGCGTTGAGGTGGATACGCAGTATTTT.

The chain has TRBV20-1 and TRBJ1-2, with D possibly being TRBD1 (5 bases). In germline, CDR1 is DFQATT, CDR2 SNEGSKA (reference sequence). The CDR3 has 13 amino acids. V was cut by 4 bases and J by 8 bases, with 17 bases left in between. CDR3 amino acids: CSAIPRDRGGYTF. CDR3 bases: TGCAGTGCTATCCCCCGGGACCGCGGCGGCTACACCTTC.

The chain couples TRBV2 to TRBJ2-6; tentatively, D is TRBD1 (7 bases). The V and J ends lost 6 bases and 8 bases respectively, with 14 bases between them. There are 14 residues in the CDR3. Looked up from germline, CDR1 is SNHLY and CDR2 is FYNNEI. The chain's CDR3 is CASSGGGQTNVLTF. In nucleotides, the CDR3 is TGTGCCAGCAGCGGAGGGGGACAGACCAACGTCCTGACTTTC.

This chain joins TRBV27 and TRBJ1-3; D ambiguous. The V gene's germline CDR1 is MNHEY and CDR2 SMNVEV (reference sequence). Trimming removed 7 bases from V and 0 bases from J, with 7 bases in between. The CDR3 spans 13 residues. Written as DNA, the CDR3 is TGTGCCAGCAAGAAGGACTCTGGAAACACCATATATTTT. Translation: CASKKDSGNTIYF.